Included here is one T cell receptor beta chain sequence, with context. Many counts were recorded for this clonotype. Its antigen target is currently unknown. No qualities accompany the bases; no much larger clone lies one base away. The TCR beta CDR3 regions were amplified from the RNA transcripts. For the first round of RT-PCR on the TCR CDR3, the HTBI primer set was used together with the Qiagen OneStep RT-PCR kit. The libraries were constructed in a second round of multiplex PCR and then size-selected and purified. Paired-end sequencing of the libraries was performed with 100 bp reads on an Illumina HiSeq2000. The study's processing was this. Raw data were processed with SOAPnuke, discarding reads with adapters, uncalled bases, mean Phred below 15, or no exact constant-primer or identifier match. High-quality paired reads were merged with COPE v1.2.5, and unique nucleotide sequences were defined as clonotypes. MiTCR v1.1 was used to align clonotypes to the IMGT TRBV, TRBD and TRBJ reference segments. The analysis included only V-J combinations with a frequency above 0.0001, which together covered around 99% of the repertoires. The TCS score was defined as the ratio of F50 (clonal expansion) to E x V (chaos), calculated using BLOSUM62-based TCRdist between CDR3 peptides within each V-J. Welch's t-statistics and random forest reduced 514 V-J features to fewer than 15, which were used in a naive Bayes classifier (R e1071). TCRdb reprocessing: public reads trimmed at Q25 with fastp, clones called with MiXCR, in-frame beta chains kept. Rows with a matching CDR3 protein are joined into one entry that keeps the most common DNA and genes. TCRdb, rather than the study authors, made the V and J calls. The sample table holds more than 450,000 distinct CDR3 sequences, of which around 15% were seen once. The ten top clones hold roughly 14% of the sample.

The data belong to a study of T cells in Graves' hyperthyroidism and ophthalmopathy (dated by TCRdb to between 2018 and 2021). Regarding the research as a whole: Peripheral blood samples were taken at the time of initial diagnosis, prior to any treatment. After blood sampling, hyperthyroidism patients were treated with methimazole at a starting dose of 30 mg daily, and ophthalmopathy patients were treated with high-dose intravenous methylprednisolone. An independent validation cohort of some 18 hyperthyroidism patients and 15 or so patients who later progressed to ophthalmopathy tested prospective prediction of ophthalmopathy. The study also compared thyroid tissue and blood T-cell repertoires from over 5 Graves' hyperthyroidism patients. The roughly 100 discovery patients were randomly split 7:3 into training and test sets. TCR V-J signatures able to tell the groups apart were searched for in a discovery cohort of 100 patients, of whom around 43 had Graves' ophthalmopathy and around 58 had stable Graves' hyperthyroidism. The paper reports TCR Vbeta CDR3 sequencing of about 140 peripheral blood samples: around 45 ophthalmopathy, some 80 hyperthyroidism and approximately 17 progressor patients. The paper's findings and limits, for the study overall: No statistical method was used to fix the sample size in advance, and group allocation was not hidden from the investigators. A 13 V-J signature model separated ophthalmopathy from stable hyperthyroidism, with just over 85% sensitivity and roughly 81% specificity in cross-validation and 80%/75% in testing. In validation, the model predicted progression to ophthalmopathy a median of roughly 6.5 months before onset, with over 60% sensitivity and about 75% specificity. Blood samples also contained most of the expanded thyroid clonotypes (frequency above 0.001), which suggests that blood repertoires may reflect thyroid immune responses.

The germline V end is reduced by 2 bases and the J end by 3 bases; junction bases left unmatched: 6. Taken from cysteine to phenylalanine, the CDR3 has 15 residues. Only the CDR3 region is kept as DNA, spanning 45 bases read in frame from base 1. CDR1 and CDR2 are read off the germline V gene (reference sequence) as LGHDT and YNNKEL. Stable Graves' hyperthyroidism was defined as no progression to ophthalmopathy during 18 months of follow-up. Hyperthyroidism patients were newly diagnosed, had a disease duration of under 2 months, and were aged 18 to 65 years. Exclusion was applied to patients with uncontrolled infections, other autoimmune diseases, pregnancy or lactation. Clinical symptoms, serum thyroxine and TRAb, thyroid ultrasound, and orbital computed tomography formed the basis for the diagnoses. PBMCs were separated from roughly 9.3 ml of fresh peripheral blood using Ficoll-Paque density gradient centrifugation. Trizol reagent was used to extract total RNA, and RNA quality was then checked on an Agilent 2100 Bioanalyzer.

The clonotype originates from a woman aged 40 to 50 with Graves' hyperthyroidism. The specimen sequenced was blood. The V and J segments used are TRBV3-1 and TRBJ2-5, with 7 central nucleotides matching TRBD2. The CDR3 reads as follows: CASSQFQAGEETQYF. DNA sequence: TGTGCCAGCAGCCAATTTCAGGCGGGGGAAGAGACCCAGTACTTC.